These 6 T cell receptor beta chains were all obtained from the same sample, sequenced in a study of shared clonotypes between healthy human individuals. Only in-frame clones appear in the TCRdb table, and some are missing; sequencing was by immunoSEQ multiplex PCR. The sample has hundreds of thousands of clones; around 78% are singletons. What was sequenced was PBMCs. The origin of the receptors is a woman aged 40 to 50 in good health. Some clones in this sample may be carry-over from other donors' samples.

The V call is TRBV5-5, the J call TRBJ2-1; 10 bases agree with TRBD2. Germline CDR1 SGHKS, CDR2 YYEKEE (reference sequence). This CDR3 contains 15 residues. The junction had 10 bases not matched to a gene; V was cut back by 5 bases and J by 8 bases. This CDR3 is CASSLSGRALDEQFF. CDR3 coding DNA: TGTGCCAGCAGTCTCAGCGGGAGGGCCCTCGATGAGCAGTTCTTC.

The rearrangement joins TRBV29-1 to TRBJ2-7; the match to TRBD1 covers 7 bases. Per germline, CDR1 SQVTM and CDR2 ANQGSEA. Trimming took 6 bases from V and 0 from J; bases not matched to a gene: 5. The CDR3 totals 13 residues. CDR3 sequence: CSVNRGNSYEQYF. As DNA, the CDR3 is TGCAGCGTGAACAGGGGAAACTCCTACGAGCAGTACTTC.

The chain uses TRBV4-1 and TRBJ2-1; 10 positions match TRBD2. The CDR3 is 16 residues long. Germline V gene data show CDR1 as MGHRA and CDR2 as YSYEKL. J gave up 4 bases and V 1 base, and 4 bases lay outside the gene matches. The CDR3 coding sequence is TGCGCCAGCAGCCAAGGGTTTAGCGGGAGGTACAATGAGCAGTTCTTC. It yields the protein CASSQGFSGRYNEQFF.

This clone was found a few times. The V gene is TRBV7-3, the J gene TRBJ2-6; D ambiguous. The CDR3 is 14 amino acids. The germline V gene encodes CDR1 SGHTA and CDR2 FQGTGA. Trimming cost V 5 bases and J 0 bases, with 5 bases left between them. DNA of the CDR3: TGTGCCAGCAGCACAGACTCTGGGGCCAACGTCCTGACTTTC. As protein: CASSTDSGANVLTF. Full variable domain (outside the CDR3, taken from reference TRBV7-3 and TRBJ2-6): GAGVSQTPSNKVTEKGKYVELRCDPISGHTALYWYRQSLGQGPEFLIYFQGTGAADDSGLPNDRFFAVRPEGSVSTLKIQRTERGDSAVYLCASSTDSGANVLTFGAGSRLTVL.

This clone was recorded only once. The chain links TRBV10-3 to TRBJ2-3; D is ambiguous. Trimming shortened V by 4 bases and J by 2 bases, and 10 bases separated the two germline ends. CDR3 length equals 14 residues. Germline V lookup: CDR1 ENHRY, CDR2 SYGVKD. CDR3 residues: CAISVRQVTDTQYF. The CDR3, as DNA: TGTGCCATCAGTGTAAGACAAGTCACAGATACGCAGTATTTT.

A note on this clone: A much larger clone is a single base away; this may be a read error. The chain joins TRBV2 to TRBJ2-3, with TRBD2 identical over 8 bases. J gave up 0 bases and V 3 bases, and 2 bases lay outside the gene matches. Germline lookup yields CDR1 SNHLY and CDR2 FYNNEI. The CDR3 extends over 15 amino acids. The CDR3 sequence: CASSEASGSTDTQYF. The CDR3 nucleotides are TGTGCCAGCAGTGAGGCTAGCGGGAGCACAGATACGCAGTATTTT.